Detailed here is one T cell receptor beta chain. The antigen is unknown. Method: immunoSEQ multiplex PCR; TCRdb's copy keeps in-frame clones and lacks some. The table lists approximately 70,000 clones, around 79% of them singletons. The data were obtained in a study of OX40 agonist ivuxolimab in advanced cancers. General study points: Among T cells, CD8+ cells averaged more expanded clones than CD4+ cells.

With V trimmed by 3 bases and J by 4 bases, 5 bases remained unmatched. CDR1 and CDR2 (germline): KGHSH, LQKENI. The CDR3 has 15 residues. The TCR originated in an adult with an advanced solid tumor such as melanoma, head and neck, liver or kidney cancer. This rearrangement joins TRBV18 to TRBJ2-5; 10 bases are a match to TRBD2. The input for sequencing was CD4+ or CD8+ T cells sorted from blood, taken in a trial of the OX40 agonist ivuxolimab. The CDR3 DNA follows: TGTGCCAGCTCACCGGCTAGCGGGAGTCCAGAGACCCAGTACTTC. This gives the protein CASSPASGSPETQYF. The complete variable domain, with remaining parts taken from reference TRBV18 and TRBJ2-5, reads NAGVMQNPRHLVRRRGQEARLRCSPMKGHSHVYWYRQLPEEGLKFMVYLQKENIIDESGMPKERFSAEFPKEGPSILRIQQVVRGDSAAYFCASSPASGSPETQYFGPGTRLLVL.